This T cell receptor beta chain came from a study of cytomegalovirus exposure and HLA in healthy donors. The length of the CDR3 is 14 residues. The germline V gene has CDR1 LNHDA and CDR2 SQIVND (reference sequence). V gave up 3 bases and J gave up 4 bases, with 10 bases separating them. TCRdb's table, derived via immunoSEQ multiplex PCR, lists solely in-frame clones and lacks some. The profile shows 150,000 to 200,000 clones, approximately 87% of them singletons. The rearrangement joins TRBV19 to TRBJ1-5; D is perhaps TRBD1 (6 bases). The sample comprised PBMCs. This receptor was obtained from a woman aged 30 to 39 in good health and CMV-seronegative. DNA for the CDR3: TGTGCCAGTAGTATGGGGGCGGGTAATCAGCCCCAGCATTTT. Encoded protein: CASSMGAGNQPQHF.